This T cell receptor (beta chain) was recorded in a study of early T cells in non-severe SARS-CoV-2 infection. About the study: Sequenced bulk RNA came from whole blood that was unsorted, and chains were unpaired. Study-wide findings and caveats: VDJdb matching favored anti-spike CD8 responses, missing private and CD4 specificities.

For this clonotype: Antigen specificity is unknown.

Individual cDNA molecules received unique molecular identifiers during library preparation. One entry per CDR3 protein results from TCRdb running MiXCR on the 5' RACE reads. This table has roughly 80,000 distinct CDR3 sequences, 16% appearing once. With 6 bases clipped from V and 4 bases from J, the junction kept 8 bases outside the gene matches. Germline V CDR1 and CDR2: SNHLY, FYNNEI. The CDR3 sequence is 15 residues long. V usage is TRBV2 and J usage is TRBJ2-3, with 9 bases aligning to TRBD2. Input material: whole blood. The receptor was isolated from an adult who was a healthcare worker with PCR-confirmed SARS-CoV-2 infection or an uninfected control (not recorded which). The CDR3 is CASRTSSGGADTQYF. In DNA, the CDR3 is TGTGCCAGCAGAACCAGTAGCGGGGGAGCAGATACGCAGTATTTT.